Each of the 2 T cell receptor beta chains below was sequenced from the same sample in a study of T cell changes during pregnancy in multiple sclerosis. Clones were sequenced by immunoSEQ multiplex PCR, and TCRdb holds only the in-frame ones, with some missing. Among about 33,000 clones listed, about nine tenths were seen once. Sequencing used CD4+ T cells from peripheral blood mononuclear cells, obtained in the second trimester of pregnancy. The receptors come from a female donor in good health, enrolled as a control in a pregnancy study.

The chain combines TRBV7-9 with TRBJ2-7; possible D gene TRBD2, 5 bases. The V gene's germline CDR1 is SEHNR and CDR2 FQNEAQ (reference sequence). The V and J ends lost 5 bases and 2 bases respectively, with 22 bases between them. The CDR3 contains 17 residues. CDR3 loop: CASSPPDMDLAAYEQYF. CDR3 coding DNA: TGTGCCAGCAGCCCACCAGATATGGACCTAGCTGCCTACGAGCAGTACTTC.

The J gene is TRBJ1-1, the V gene TRBV10-3; D not certain. Germline assignment: CDR1 ENHRY and CDR2 SYGVKD. V was trimmed by 4 bases and J by 1 base, leaving 10 bases between them. The CDR3 sequence is 14 residues long. In nucleotides, the CDR3 is TGTGCCATCAGTGCTACATGGAGGAACACTGAAGCTTTCTTT. Its translation: CAISATWRNTEAFF.